The T cell receptor (beta chain) described here comes from a study of T cells in localized non-small cell lung cancer (dated by TCRdb to 2018 to 2021). Study-wide context: T cell repertoires of 200 to 250 early-stage NSCLC patients were analyzed, with tumors being compared against uninvolved tumor-adjacent lungs. The mean age of the NSCLC patients was under 70 years, with 120 to 150 men and 95 to 110 women. The cohort was made up of around 220 treatment-naive NSCLC patients whose localized lung tumors had been resected.

The immunoSEQ Assay was used to sequence TCR beta CDR3 regions from DNA. Concerning the study's data processing: T cell density was computed as TCR beta template counts normalized to usable DNA estimated by amplifying housekeeping genes. Using the preseqR package, richness was estimated by extrapolating to 120,000 templates for tissue samples and 400,000 templates for PBMC samples. Clonality was defined by subtracting Pielou's evenness from one. To identify tissue-enriched TCRs, differential abundance testing was run on productive amino-acid clonotypes with a minimum total count of 5 and an alpha of 0.1. The Jaccard Index and the Morisita Overlap Index were used to quantify repertoire overlap between compartments. TCR beta CDR3s were clustered by GLIPH together with public tetramer-defined viral CDR3s, and at least three viral sequences plus V-gene enrichment were required for viral motifs. In TCRdb, the immuneACCESS table is reduced to in-frame sequences with V and J assigned. These tables do not hold every clone; where another copy was compared, an unresolved V gene accounts for under half, and the others remain unexplained. The D gene and trimming were derived from the DNA, and the V and J assignments and clone size from that table. In all, the sample holds tens of thousands of clones, and roughly 90% of those were seen once. In total, the top ten clones hold 15% of the sample.

The germline ends are 19 bases apart after V is trimmed by 6 bases and J by 4 bases. Including the terminal cysteine and phenylalanine, the CDR3 comprises 15 residues. The sequence is cut down to CDR3 DNA, 45 bases in frame from base 1. CDR1 SGHDT and CDR2 YYEEEE are derived from the germline V gene. At diagnosis, tumor, uninvolved tumor-adjacent lung and peripheral blood were collected and then preserved as a mix of FFPE and fresh-frozen material. For TCR repertoire profiling, blood samples were analyzed as peripheral blood mononuclear cells. Beyond this particular receptor, the publication reports: Higher T cell density in blood was associated with longer overall survival, whereas higher clonality in adjacent lung was associated with shorter survival. Since the design was exploratory, TCR variables were selected using unadjusted p-values with no false-discovery rate correction. Because multi-region tumor sequencing was not done, intratumor heterogeneity could not be ruled out. A median of approximately 57 of the top 100 tumor clones were detected in paired uninvolved adjacent lung, and under 30 of these tumor clones were also found among the top 100 clones of the paired uninvolved adjacent lung. Uninvolved tumor-adjacent lung showed the highest T cell clonality, higher than tumor, which suggests more focused antigenic responses in the uninvolved tumor-adjacent lung.

About this clone itself: This receptor's antigen is unknown. No base quality values were provided; no much bigger clone lies one nucleotide off.

The material sequenced was peripheral blood, taken before any cancer treatment. This receptor was obtained from a man aged 35-75 years with stage I squamous cell lung carcinoma. The chain joins TRBV5-6 to TRBJ1-2; too little of a D gene remains to name it. The DNA sequence follows: TGTGCCAGCACCCGTCAGGCCCGGGTGGGCTATGGCTACACCTTC. The resulting protein is CASTRQARVGYGYTF.